Here is one TCR beta chain with its context. What it binds is not known. When replicate PCRs were run on sorted subsets, they used about 200 ng DNA, about 30,000 T cell genomes. Sequencing was performed with immunoSEQ multiplex PCR; in TCRdb, only in-frame clones are kept and a portion is missing. The sample shows about 730,000 clones, over 55% of them seen only once. This sample was taken from a study of shared clonotypes between healthy human individuals. Researchers partitioned CD4+ cells into CD45RA+ naive and CD45RA-negative memory subsets. Study results and caveats: The generation probabilities recorded for non-shared clonotypes fell below those of clonotypes shared by all four donors.

J gave up 4 bases and V 5 bases, and 10 bases lay outside the gene matches. The germline CDR1 and CDR2 sequences are GTSNPN and SVGIG (reference sequence). The length of the CDR3 is 15 residues. Sequencing was carried out using memory CD4+ T cells sorted from blood. Documented subset: CD45RA-negative fraction. V is TRBV30 and J is TRBJ1-1; 10 bases agree with TRBD1. This receptor was obtained from a woman aged 25 to 39 in good health. DNA of the CDR3: TGTGCCTGGGGGGGACAGGGGCAAGGGTTCACTGAAGCTTTCTTT. Its protein is CAWGGQGQGFTEAFF.